The source of this T cell receptor beta chain is a study of long-term antiretroviral therapy in people with HIV. Findings of the study overall: Records did not include ART adherence, viral resistance or therapy changes. Relative to control repertoires, HIV repertoires exhibited narrower CDR3 length ranges. Even long-term ART left TRB diversity below transplant donor controls, despite gains.

J lost 6 bases, V lost 4 bases, and 8 bases had no gene match. Germline loops: CDR1 MNHEY, CDR2 SMNVEV (reference sequence). This CDR3 is built from 14 residues. Worth noting for this clone: Its antigen is unknown.

Run at survey level, the immunoSEQ assay was version v3.0. TCRdb's table, derived via immunoSEQ multiplex PCR, lists solely in-frame clones and lacks some. Of about 28,000 clones listed, 85% to 90% are singletons. The study used samples holding about 1-10 million cryopreserved PBMC before DNA extraction. The source material was unsorted PBMCs, sampled 0.5 years after starting antiretroviral therapy. The chain uses TRBV27 and TRBJ2-7, with 8 positions matching TRBD1. This clonotype was obtained from a woman in her late teens or twenties with HIV. The CDR3, as DNA: TGTGCCAGCAGTTCGTTGGGACAGGCGCTCGAGCAGTACTTC. It translates to CASSSLGQALEQYF.